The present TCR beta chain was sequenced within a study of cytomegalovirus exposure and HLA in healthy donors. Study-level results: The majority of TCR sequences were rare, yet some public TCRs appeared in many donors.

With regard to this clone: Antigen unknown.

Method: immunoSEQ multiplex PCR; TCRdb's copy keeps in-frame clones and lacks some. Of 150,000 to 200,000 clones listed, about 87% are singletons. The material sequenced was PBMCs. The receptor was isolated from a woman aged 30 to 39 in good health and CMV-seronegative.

CDR3 loop: CASSQGRGGPDTQYF. In nucleotides, the CDR3 is TGTGCCAGCAGCCAAGGGAGGGGCGGACCAGATACGCAGTATTTT. The gene calls are TRBV4-2 and TRBJ2-3, with D possibly matching TRBD2 (6 bases). Germline V gene data show CDR1 as LGHNA and CDR2 as YNFKEQ. The V end lost 1 base, the J end lost 4 bases, and 12 bases lay between the germline ends. The CDR3 covers 15 residues.